Presented here are 29 T cell receptor beta chains from one specimen sequenced in a study of shared clonotypes between healthy human individuals. Measured with immunoSEQ multiplex PCR; TCRdb has only the in-frame clones, and not every one. The table has nearly 750,000 clones, roughly two thirds seen once. The specimen sequenced was memory CD4+ T cells sorted from blood. Noted subset: CD45RA-negative fraction. These receptors were taken from a woman aged 25 to 39 in good health.

The rearrangement uses TRBV4-1 and TRBJ1-6; D uncertain. Germline V gene lookup returns CDR1 MGHRA and CDR2 YSYEKL. Deletions cut 4 bases from V and 7 bases from J, with 17 bases between. This CDR3 is 16 amino acids long. The CDR3 region has the DNA TGCGCCAGCAGCCGGTCGACACCCTCTACCAATTCACCCCTCCACTTT. It is translated as CASSRSTPSTNSPLHF.

The chain combines TRBV25-1 with TRBJ2-7; no clear D gene. The CDR3 runs 15 residues. V lost 3 bases and J lost 0, with 12 bases in between. In germline, CDR1 is MGHDK, CDR2 SYGVNS. CDR3 nucleotides: TGTGCCAGCAGTGAGGCGAACACCCTCTCCTACGAGCAGTACTTC. It codes for CASSEANTLSYEQYF.

The genes are TRBV7-9 and TRBJ1-4, with 9 bases that match TRBD1. CDR1 and CDR2 (germline): SEHNR, FQNEAQ (reference sequence). This CDR3 has 16 residues. Trimming removed 5 bases from V and 6 bases from J; junction bases left unmatched: 10. The CDR3 DNA is TGTGCCAGCAGCCCGAAGTTGGGACAGGGAGATGAAAAACTGTTTTTT. Amino acids: CASSPKLGQGDEKLFF.

The V and J genes are TRBV19 and TRBJ1-5, with D uncertain. The CDR3 is made up of 13 amino acids. Germline-derived CDR1 and CDR2 are LNHDA and SQIVND (reference sequence). Trimming stripped 5 bases from V and 1 base from J, with 6 bases between. CDR3 loop: CASSPDSNQPQHF. CDR3 bases: TGTGCCAGTAGTCCGGACAGCAATCAGCCCCAGCATTTT.

This clone was counted many times. The chain combines TRBV7-2 with TRBJ1-2; D call uncertain. The CDR3 spans 14 residues. Per germline, CDR1 SGHTA and CDR2 FQGNSA. V lost 5 bases, J lost 8 bases, and 18 bases lay in between. As DNA, the CDR3 is TGTGCCAGCAGCACCACTTCCTTCCTCTGGGGCTACACCTTC. It specifies CASSTTSFLWGYTF. The complete variable domain, with remaining parts taken from reference TRBV7-2 and TRBJ1-2, reads GAGVSQSPSNKVTEKGKDVELRCDPISGHTALYWYRQSLGQGLEFLIYFQGNSAPDKSGLPSDRFSAERTGGSVSTLTIQRTQQEDSAVYLCASSTTSFLWGYTFGSGTRLTVV.

This clone turned up a few times. Distinct nucleotide sequences in the sample also encode this CDR3. CDR3 loop: CASSFGTAYEQYF. The DNA for the CDR3 is TGTGCCAGTAGTTTCGGGACGGCCTACGAGCAGTACTTC. The chain employs TRBV19 and TRBJ2-7; the D call may be TRBD1 or TRBD2 (5 bases each). Trimming shortened V by 5 bases and J by 2 bases, and 10 bases separated the two germline ends. This CDR3 is 13 amino acids long. Germline CDR1 and CDR2: LNHDA and SQIVND (reference sequence).

The chain has TRBV6-6 and TRBJ2-3; TRBD2 agrees at 9 bases. CDR1 MNHNY and CDR2 SVGAGI come from the germline V gene (reference sequence). Germline trimming cut 7 bases from V and 5 bases from J; bases unmatched to any gene: 1. The CDR3 extends over 12 amino acids. The CDR3 sequence is CASTTSGDTQYF. CDR3 in DNA: TGTGCCAGCACGACTAGCGGAGATACGCAGTATTTT.

V gene TRBV2 combines with J gene TRBJ2-7; 8 bases match TRBD2. Germline values: CDR1 SNHLY, CDR2 FYNNEI. The CDR3 has 15 residues. The J segment lost 2 bases and the V segment lost 0 bases, leaving 3 bases of the junction unmatched. This CDR3 is CASSEAGRGAYEQYF. CDR3 in DNA: TGTGCCAGCAGTGAAGCGGGGCGGGGGGCCTACGAGCAGTACTTC.

This chain joins TRBV10-2 and TRBJ2-1, with TRBD2 matching 11 bases. With 5 bases clipped from V and 8 bases from J, the junction kept 14 bases outside the gene matches. CDR3 size: 17 residues. Germline V gene data show CDR1 as WSHSY and CDR2 as SAAADI. The DNA for the CDR3 is TGCGCCAGCAGTAAATGGGAGGGGACTAGCGGCAGGGATGAGCAGTTCTTC. Its protein is CASSKWEGTSGRDEQFF.

The chain links TRBV27 to TRBJ1-2; 8 bases agree with TRBD1. From germline, CDR1 is MNHEY and CDR2 SMNVEV (reference sequence). J lost 4 bases, V lost 4 bases, and 5 bases had no gene match. This CDR3 spans 14 amino acids. The CDR3 loop is CASSSDRGIYGYTF. CDR3 bases: TGTGCCAGCAGTTCCGACAGGGGAATCTATGGCTACACCTTC.

The V and J genes are TRBV9 and TRBJ1-2; no reliable D call. Per the germline V gene, CDR1 is SGDLS and CDR2 is YYNGEE. CDR3 length equals 15 residues. Deletions cut 0 bases from V and 0 bases from J, with 9 bases between. CDR3 loop: CASSVGGAPNYGYTF. The CDR3 DNA reads TGTGCCAGCAGCGTAGGAGGCGCTCCTAACTATGGCTACACCTTC.

This sequence joins TRBV7-9 and TRBJ1-1, with D possibly TRBD1 on 5 matching bases. CDR3 size: 13 residues. The germline V and J ends were trimmed by 5 bases and 3 bases, with 10 bases remaining between them. Looked up from germline, CDR1 is SEHNR and CDR2 is FQNEAQ (reference sequence). The CDR3 nucleotides are TGTGCCAGCAGCAGAGACAGTTACACTGAAGCTTTCTTT. This encodes CASSRDSYTEAFF. The full variable domain, its missing parts supplied by reference TRBV7-9 and TRBJ1-1, is DTGVSQNPRHKITKRGQNVTFRCDPISEHNRLYWYRQTLGQGPEFLTYFQNEAQLEKSRLLSDRFSAERPKGSFSTLEIQRTEQGDSAMYLCASSRDSYTEAFFGQGTRLTVV.

There are a few counts of this clone. This chain uses TRBV5-5 with TRBJ2-5; no clear D. Germline CDR1 is SGHKS and CDR2 is YYEKEE (reference sequence). V lost 2 bases to trimming and J lost 5 bases, with 4 bases between them. The length of the CDR3 is 11 residues. CDR3 DNA: TGTGCCAGCAGCTTTGGGGAGACCCAGTACTTC. It is translated as CASSFGETQYF.

The chain couples TRBV7-8 to TRBJ1-5, with 8 positions matching TRBD1. The J segment lost 4 bases and the V segment lost 4 bases, leaving 6 bases of the junction unmatched. Germline V gene lookup returns CDR1 SGHVS and CDR2 FQNEAQ. The CDR3 has 15 residues. This CDR3 is CASSSGRDRNQPQHF. As DNA, the CDR3 is TGTGCCAGCAGCTCCGGGCGGGACAGGAATCAGCCCCAGCATTTT.

The rearrangement links TRBV5-1 to TRBJ2-1, with 12 bases matching TRBD2. Germline CDR1 reads SGHRS; CDR2 reads YFSETQ. CDR3 length: 15 amino acids. The junction had 5 bases not matched to a gene; V was cut back by 6 bases and J by 4 bases. The CDR3 loop reads CASTLGLAGYNEQFF. CDR3 coding DNA: TGCGCCAGCACGCTAGGACTAGCGGGATACAATGAGCAGTTCTTC.

The CDR3, as DNA: TGTGCCAGCAGACCTTGGGGTGAGAGCAATCAGCCCCAGCATTTT. Translated, it gives CASRPWGESNQPQHF. J is TRBJ1-5 and V is TRBV6-1; D call uncertain. The CDR3 length is 15 residues. Germline lookup yields CDR1 MNHNS and CDR2 SASEGT. V was clipped by 6 bases and J by 1 base, with 13 bases between them.

The V gene is TRBV4-1, the J gene TRBJ2-1; possibly TRBD1 for D (9 bases). The CDR3 consists of 17 residues. Germline V gene data show CDR1 as MGHRA and CDR2 as YSYEKL. The V end was cut by 1 base, the J end by 12 bases, with 25 bases between. For the CDR3, the DNA is TGCGCCAGCAGCCAAGTCAACCTGGGACTAGACAGGGGGGGGCAGTTCTTC. Its protein is CASSQVNLGLDRGGQFF.

This clone has only one observation. The chain's CDR3 is CASSDAKAGGITDTQYF. The CDR3 DNA is TGTGCCAGCAGTGACGCCAAAGCGGGAGGGATCACAGATACGCAGTATTTT. The genes are TRBV25-1 and TRBJ2-3; TRBD2 aligns across 10 bases. Germline loops: CDR1 MGHDK, CDR2 SYGVNS. CDR3 length equals 17 residues. The ends lost 3 bases at V and 2 bases at J; junction bases unmatched: 8.

DNA for the CDR3: TGTGCCAGCAGGACAAACACTGAAGCTTTCTTT. Protein: CASRTNTEAFF. The V call is TRBV5-4, the J call TRBJ1-1; D uncertain. In germline, CDR1 is SGHNT, CDR2 YYREEE (reference sequence). The V gene lost 5 bases and the J gene lost 2 bases, with 4 bases spanning the gap. The CDR3 loop spans 11 amino acids.

The chain combines TRBV18 with TRBJ1-5; 7 bases are shared with TRBD1. Unmatched junction bases numbered 12, after V lost 6 bases and J lost 7 bases. In germline, CDR1 is KGHSH, CDR2 LQKENI. This CDR3 is 15 amino acids long. CDR3 DNA: TGTGCCAGCTCCCCGGGACAGACGAACACGCAGCCCCAGCATTTT. It encodes CASSPGQTNTQPQHF. The entire variable domain, with the rest obtained from reference TRBV18 and TRBJ1-5, is as follows: NAGVMQNPRHLVRRRGQEARLRCSPMKGHSHVYWYRQLPEEGLKFMVYLQKENIIDESGMPKERFSAEFPKEGPSILRIQQVVRGDSAAYFCASSPGQTNTQPQHFGDGTRLSIL.

A single count supports this clone. The chain couples TRBV6-1 to TRBJ2-7; 7 bases line up with TRBD1. V dropped 7 bases and J dropped 4; count of bases not matched to a gene: 13. Germline V CDR1 and CDR2: MNHNS, SASEGT. The CDR3 consists of 15 residues. The CDR3 is CASTGDRAVSYEQYF. The CDR3 DNA reads TGTGCCAGCACTGGAGACAGGGCCGTGTCGTACGAGCAGTACTTC.

The genes are TRBV6-1 and TRBJ2-7, with D tentatively TRBD1 (6 bases). Trimming shortened V by 6 bases and J by 3 bases, and 15 bases separated the two germline ends. The CDR3 totals 14 residues. Germline V CDR1 and CDR2: MNHNS, SASEGT. Here the CDR3 reads CASRLQGPYYEQYF. CDR3 nucleotides: TGTGCCAGCAGGTTACAGGGCCCATACTACGAGCAGTACTTC.

Turning to this clone: This specimen includes other DNA sequences encoding the same CDR3. The chain is built from TRBV29-1 and TRBJ1-5, with a weak D call TRBD1 (6 bases). Trimming cost V 4 bases and J 7 bases, with 11 bases left between them. Germline CDR1 SQVTM, CDR2 ANQGSEA. This CDR3 spans 12 amino acids. Here the CDR3 reads CSVGEGDQPQHF. The CDR3 DNA sequence: TGCAGCGTTGGGGAGGGGGACCAGCCCCAGCATTTT.

The rearrangement links TRBV7-9 to TRBJ2-5; 7 positions match TRBD2. Germline CDR1 and CDR2: SEHNR and FQNEAQ (reference sequence). V gave up 1 base and J gave up 2 bases; unmatched junction bases: 7. The CDR3 runs to 16 residues. In DNA, the CDR3 is TGTGCCAGCAGCTTAGGGGTAGCGGGCGCGCAAGAGACCCAGTACTTC. It codes for CASSLGVAGAQETQYF.

This chain uses TRBV28 with TRBJ2-3, with D perhaps matching TRBD1 (5 bases). The CDR3 spans 18 residues. Germline lookup yields CDR1 MDHEN and CDR2 SYDVKM. The V gene lost 5 bases and the J gene lost 2 bases, with 23 bases spanning the gap. The CDR3 loop is CASSTSGSRRLITDTQYF. DNA for the CDR3: TGTGCCAGCAGTACTTCAGGGTCCCGTAGGTTAATCACAGATACGCAGTATTTT.

Details on this clone: Other DNA variants within this sample encode the same CDR3. J is TRBJ1-1 and V is TRBV7-2; D is uncertain. Germline CDR1 SGHTA, CDR2 FQGNSA. The CDR3 contains 14 residues. Trimming removed 0 bases at V and 4 bases at J, with 9 bases between. The CDR3 coding sequence is TGTGCCAGCAGCTTAGCCGGACTAGGCACTGAAGCTTTCTTT. This gives the protein CASSLAGLGTEAFF.

This clone occurred many times. The V gene is TRBV11-2, the J gene TRBJ2-5; D is perhaps TRBD2 (6 bases). This CDR3 has 14 residues. V shed 8 bases and J shed 11 bases, with 24 bases lying between them. Germline V gives CDR1 SGHAT, CDR2 FQNNGV. The CDR3, as DNA: TGTGCCAGCTGCCTGCAGACTAGTCAAGTGGAGCAGTACTTC. Its protein is CASCLQTSQVEQYF.

J is TRBJ2-7 and V is TRBV9; D perhaps matches TRBD1 (6 bases). In germline, CDR1 is SGDLS, CDR2 YYNGEE. Trimming took 4 bases from V and 5 from J, leaving 16 bases between them. The CDR3 loop spans 14 amino acids. In DNA form, the CDR3 reads TGTGCCAGCAGCCCCTCTGACAGGTCCCACGAGCAGTACTTC. It yields the protein CASSPSDRSHEQYF.

CDR3 coding DNA: TGTGCCAGCAGTGAATCGGTAGGGACAGAGACCCAGTACTTC. The encoded protein is CASSESVGTETQYF. The chain joins TRBV2 to TRBJ2-5, with D perhaps assigned TRBD1 or TRBD2 (5 bases each). CDR1 is SNHLY and CDR2 is FYNNEI in the germline V gene. CDR3 length: 14 amino acids. V lost 2 bases to trimming and J lost 4 bases, with 11 bases between them. Supplemented by reference TRBV2 and TRBJ2-5, the full variable domain reads EPEVTQTPSHQVTQMGQEVILRCVPISNHLYFYWYRQILGQKVEFLVSFYNNEISEKSEIFDDQFSVERPDGSNFTLKIRSTKLEDSAMYFCASSESVGTETQYFGPGTRLLVL.